This TCR beta chain derives from a study of T-cell reconstitution after alpha-beta-depleted transplantation in children. This clonotype has only a few counts. For TCRbeta, the library was prepared with unique molecular identifiers. Each CDR3 protein gets one entry after TCRdb re-called the PCR reads with MiXCR. The table records around 380,000 distinct CDR3 sequences, around 9.9% of them present only once. V lost 11 bases to trimming and J lost 1 base, with 14 bases between them. The CDR3 consists of 14 residues. This TCR derives from a human donor who donated a stem cell graft to a child with acute myeloid leukemia. The specimen was PBMCs from the stem cell graft donor, collected from the stem cell graft. This rearrangement joins TRBV12-3 or TRBV12-4 to TRBJ2-2; D unresolved. In DNA form, the CDR3 reads TGTGCCGACGCGTCGGCAGAGAACACCGGGGAGCTGTTTTTT. It yields the protein CADASAENTGELFF.